This T cell receptor (beta chain) derives from a study of CD8+CD57+ T cells in acquired aplastic anemia (dated by TCRdb to 2017 to 2018). Regarding the complete study: On average, sorted CD4+ and CD8+ cells yielded 3.2 ug of extracted DNA, with a range of roughly 0.17 to 27.4 ug. Healthy donor samples averaged about 10 million reads for CD4+ and about 12 million for CD8+ cells.

TCR beta VDJ combination and CDR3 sequence profiling used genomic DNA as the template. An Illumina HiSeq 2000 was used for TCR repertoire sequencing. Processing in the source paper ran as follows. TRBV/TRBJ rearrangement plots, CDR3 size and DJ length profiles, and Simpson's diversity index were used to evaluate the repertoires. The most abundant DNA sequence in the deep sequencing data was taken as the immunodominant clone. CDR3 amino acid sequences were checked for sharing across subjects and were also compared against the VDJdb database and published repertoires. TCRdb redid the processing of the public reads, applying fastp at Q25 and MiXCR, and retained in-frame beta chains. Every distinct CDR3 protein forms one entry, paired with its most common genes and DNA. In this record, the V and J calls reflect TCRdb's handling and not the investigators' own analysis. This sample gives just over 400,000 distinct CDR3 sequences in total; roughly 68% of them show up just once. 3.5% to 4.5% of the sample is held by the ten biggest clonotypes.

The investigation overall reported the following: No significant difference in CD8+ Simpson's diversity was found between patients and healthy controls (P=0.060). Roughly 29 CD8+ CDR3 sequences were found in both patients and controls but appeared to be highly expressed in patients and within the immunodominant clones of the patients.

In this study, sorted CD4+ and CD8+ T cells from the blood of healthy subjects and of severe aplastic anemia patients had their TCR repertoires deep-sequenced. Ficoll-Paque density gradient centrifugation was used to isolate peripheral blood mononuclear cells. Before DNA was extracted, CD4+ and CD8+ T cells were sorted using either FACS or magnetic beads. Based on the germline V gene, the CDR1 and CDR2 sequences are SGHAT and FQNNGV. From the cysteine through the phenylalanine, the CDR3 covers 15 amino acids. The retained sequence is limited to the CDR3, 45 bases, with the frame set at the first base. V is trimmed back by 6 bases and J by 6 bases, and the junction contains 11 bases that no gene match accounts for. Regarding this clonotype: This clone's antigen is unknown. A much larger clone lies a single base off, so this may be a read error.

The rearranged chain carries TRBV11-2 and TRBJ2-3, and 8 junctional nucleotides match TRBD2. Sample: sorted CD4+, CD8+, or CD8+CD57+ T cells (not recorded which) from PBMCs. The clonotype comes from a human donor in good health, serving as a control. The nucleotide sequence reads as follows: TGTGCCAGCAGGCGAGCGGGGGCCACGTGGGATACGCAGTATTTT. Translated, it reads CASRRAGATWDTQYF.